This TCR beta chain is from a study of T cell repertoires in cytomegalovirus infection. In the study overall: It can be stated that public TCR beta signatures indicated CMV infection as well as a matching HLA type.

Using its own MiXCR run on the reads, TCRdb lists one record per CDR3 protein. This table holds 740,000 or so distinct CDR3 sequences, under 40% found once. This CDR3 has 15 residues. From germline, CDR1 is GTSNPN and CDR2 SVGIG (reference sequence). V shed 2 bases, J shed 4 bases, and the junction held 7 bases outside the gene matches. Worth noting for this clonotype: Its specificity is unknown.

Study-wide points: In two of eight donors, the top clonotype was HLA-C-restricted CMV-specific.

Sequencing was carried out using PBMCs. V and J are TRBV30 and TRBJ1-5; 8 bases line up with TRBD1. The origin of this receptor is a human donor in good health (CMV status not recorded). Some clones in this sample may be carry-over from other donors' samples. The CDR3 nucleotides are TGTGCCTGGAGTCGCACAGGGGGTCGGAATCAGCCCCAGCATTTT. Amino acid sequence: CAWSRTGGRNQPQHF.